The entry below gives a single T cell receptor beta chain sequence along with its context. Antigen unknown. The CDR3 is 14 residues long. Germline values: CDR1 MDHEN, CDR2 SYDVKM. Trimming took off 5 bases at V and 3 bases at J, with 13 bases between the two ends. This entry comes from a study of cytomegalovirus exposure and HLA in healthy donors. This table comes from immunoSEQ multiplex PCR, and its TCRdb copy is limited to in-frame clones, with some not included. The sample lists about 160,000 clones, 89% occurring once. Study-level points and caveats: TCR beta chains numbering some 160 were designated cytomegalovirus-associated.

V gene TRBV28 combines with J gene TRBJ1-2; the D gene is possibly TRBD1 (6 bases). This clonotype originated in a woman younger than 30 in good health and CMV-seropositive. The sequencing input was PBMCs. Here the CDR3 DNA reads TGTGCCAGCAGTAGGGACACATTTGACTATGGCTACACCTTC. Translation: CASSRDTFDYGYTF.